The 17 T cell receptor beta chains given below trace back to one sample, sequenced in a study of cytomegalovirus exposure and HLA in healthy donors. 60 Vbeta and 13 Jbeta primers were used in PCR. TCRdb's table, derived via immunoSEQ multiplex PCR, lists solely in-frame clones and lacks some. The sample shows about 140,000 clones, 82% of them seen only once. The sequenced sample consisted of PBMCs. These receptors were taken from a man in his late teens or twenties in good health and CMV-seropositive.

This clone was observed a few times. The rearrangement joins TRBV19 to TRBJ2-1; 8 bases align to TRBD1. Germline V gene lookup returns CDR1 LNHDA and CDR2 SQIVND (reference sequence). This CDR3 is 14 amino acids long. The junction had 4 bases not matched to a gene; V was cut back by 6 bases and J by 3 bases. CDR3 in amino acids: CASSRQGYYNEQFF. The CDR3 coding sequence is TGTGCCAGTAGCCGACAGGGGTACTACAATGAGCAGTTCTTC. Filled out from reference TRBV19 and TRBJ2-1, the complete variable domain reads DGGITQSPKYLFRKEGQNVTLSCEQNLNHDAMYWYRQDPGQGLRLIYYSQIVNDFQKGDIAEGYSVSREKKESFPLTVTSAQKNPTAFYLCASSRQGYYNEQFFGPGTRLTVL.

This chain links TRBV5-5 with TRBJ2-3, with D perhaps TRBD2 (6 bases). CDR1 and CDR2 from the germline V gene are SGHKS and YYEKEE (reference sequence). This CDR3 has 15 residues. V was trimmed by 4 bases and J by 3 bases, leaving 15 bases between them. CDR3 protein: CASSLGGGTTDTQYF. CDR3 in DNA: TGTGCCAGCAGCCTCGGAGGAGGGACGACAGATACGCAGTATTTT.

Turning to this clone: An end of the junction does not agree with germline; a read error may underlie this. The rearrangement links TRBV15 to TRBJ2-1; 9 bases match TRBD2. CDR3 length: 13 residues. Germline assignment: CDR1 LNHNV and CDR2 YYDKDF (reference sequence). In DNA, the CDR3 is TGTGCCACCAGCAGGGGGGAGGCGGGGGGGATGATCTTC. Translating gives CATSRGEAGGMIF.

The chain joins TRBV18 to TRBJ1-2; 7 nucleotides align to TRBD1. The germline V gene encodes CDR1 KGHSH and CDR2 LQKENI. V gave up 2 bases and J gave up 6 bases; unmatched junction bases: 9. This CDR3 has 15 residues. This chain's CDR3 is CASSPNTDRVNGYTF. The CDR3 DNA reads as TGTGCCAGCTCACCAAACACTGACAGGGTTAATGGCTACACCTTC.

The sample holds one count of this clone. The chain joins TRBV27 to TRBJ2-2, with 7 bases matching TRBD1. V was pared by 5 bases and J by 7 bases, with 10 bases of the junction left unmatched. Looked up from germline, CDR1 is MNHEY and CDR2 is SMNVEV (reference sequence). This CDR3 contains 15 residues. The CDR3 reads CASSPDRAVIGELFF. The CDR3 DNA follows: TGTGCCAGCAGTCCAGACAGGGCCGTTATCGGGGAGCTGTTTTTT.

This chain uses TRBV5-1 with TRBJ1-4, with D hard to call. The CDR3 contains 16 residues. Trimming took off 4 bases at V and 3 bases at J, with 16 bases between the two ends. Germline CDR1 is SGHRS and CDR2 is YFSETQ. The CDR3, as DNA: TGCGCCAGCAGCCCGCACGAGGGCCTTGCTAATGAAAAACTGTTTTTT. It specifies CASSPHEGLANEKLFF.

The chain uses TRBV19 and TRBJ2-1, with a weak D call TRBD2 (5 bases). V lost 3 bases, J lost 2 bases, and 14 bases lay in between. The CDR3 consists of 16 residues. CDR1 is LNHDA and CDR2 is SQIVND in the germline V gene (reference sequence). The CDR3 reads CASSIFEGRAYNEQFF. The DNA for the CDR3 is TGTGCCAGTAGTATTTTCGAGGGAAGAGCCTACAATGAGCAGTTCTTC.

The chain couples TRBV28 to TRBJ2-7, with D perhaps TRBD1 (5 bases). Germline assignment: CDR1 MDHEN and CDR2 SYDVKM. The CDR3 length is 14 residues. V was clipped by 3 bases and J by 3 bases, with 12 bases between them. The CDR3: CASSFAGISYEQYF. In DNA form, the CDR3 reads TGTGCCAGCAGTTTTGCAGGGATCAGCTACGAGCAGTACTTC. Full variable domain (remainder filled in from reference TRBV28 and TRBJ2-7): DVKVTQSSRYLVKRTGEKVFLECVQDMDHENMFWYRQDPGLGLRLIYFSYDVKMKEKGDIPEGYSVSREKKERFSLILESASTNQTSMYLCASSFAGISYEQYFGPGTRLTVT.

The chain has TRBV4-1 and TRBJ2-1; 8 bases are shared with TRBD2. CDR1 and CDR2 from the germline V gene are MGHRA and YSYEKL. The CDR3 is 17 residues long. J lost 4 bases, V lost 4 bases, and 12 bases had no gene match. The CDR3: CASSRVPGTSGYNEQFF. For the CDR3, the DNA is TGCGCCAGCAGCCGGGTCCCCGGTACTAGCGGATACAATGAGCAGTTCTTC.

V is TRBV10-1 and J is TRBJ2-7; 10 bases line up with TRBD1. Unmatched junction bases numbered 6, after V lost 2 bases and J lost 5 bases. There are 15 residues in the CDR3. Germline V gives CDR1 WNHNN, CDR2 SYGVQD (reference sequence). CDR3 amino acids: CASSEGGTGAHEQYF. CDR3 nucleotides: TGCGCCAGCAGTGAGGGGGGGACAGGGGCCCACGAGCAGTACTTC.

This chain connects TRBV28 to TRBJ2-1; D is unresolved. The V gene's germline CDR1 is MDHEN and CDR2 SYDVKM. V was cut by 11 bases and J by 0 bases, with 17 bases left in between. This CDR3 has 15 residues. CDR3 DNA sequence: TGTGCCGGCCAGGATCCCCAGAGCTCCTACAATGAGCAGTTCTTC. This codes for CAGQDPQSSYNEQFF.

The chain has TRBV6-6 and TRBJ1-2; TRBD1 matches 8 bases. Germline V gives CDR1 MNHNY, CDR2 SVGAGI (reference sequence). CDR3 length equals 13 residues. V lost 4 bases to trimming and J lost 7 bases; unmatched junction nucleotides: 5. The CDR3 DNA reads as TGTGCCAGCAGTTTGGACAGGGTTGCTGGCTACACCTTC. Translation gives CASSLDRVAGYTF.

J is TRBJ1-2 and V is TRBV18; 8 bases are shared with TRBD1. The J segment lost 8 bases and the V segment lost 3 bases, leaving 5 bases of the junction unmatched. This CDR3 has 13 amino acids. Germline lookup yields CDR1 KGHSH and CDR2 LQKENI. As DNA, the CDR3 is TGTGCCAGCTCACCGAGGACAGGGAGAGGCTACACCTTC. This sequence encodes CASSPRTGRGYTF.

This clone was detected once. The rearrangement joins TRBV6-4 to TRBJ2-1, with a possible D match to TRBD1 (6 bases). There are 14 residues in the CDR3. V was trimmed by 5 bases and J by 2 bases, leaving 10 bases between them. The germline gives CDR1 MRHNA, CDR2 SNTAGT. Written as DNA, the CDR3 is TGTGCCAGCAGTAAGGGGGTCCCCTACAATGAGCAGTTCTTC. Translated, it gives CASSKGVPYNEQFF.

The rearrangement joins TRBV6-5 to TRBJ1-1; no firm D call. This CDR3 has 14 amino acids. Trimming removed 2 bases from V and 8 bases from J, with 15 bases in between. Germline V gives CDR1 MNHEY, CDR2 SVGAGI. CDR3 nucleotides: TGTGCCAGCAGTTACGTACGATTGCAGAAGGAAGCTTTCTTT. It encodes CASSYVRLQKEAFF.

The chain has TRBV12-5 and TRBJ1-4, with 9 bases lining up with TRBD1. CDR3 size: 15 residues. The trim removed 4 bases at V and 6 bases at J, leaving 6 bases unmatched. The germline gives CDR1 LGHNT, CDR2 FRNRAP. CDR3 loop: CASGYRGLGDEKLFF. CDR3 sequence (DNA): TGTGCTAGTGGTTACAGGGGGCTCGGGGATGAAAAACTGTTTTTT.

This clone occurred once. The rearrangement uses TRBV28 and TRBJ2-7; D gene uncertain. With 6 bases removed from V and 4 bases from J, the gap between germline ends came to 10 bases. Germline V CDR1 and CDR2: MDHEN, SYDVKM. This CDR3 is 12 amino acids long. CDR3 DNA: TGTGCCAGCAGCTCTATAATGTACGAGCAGTACTTC. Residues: CASSSIMYEQYF. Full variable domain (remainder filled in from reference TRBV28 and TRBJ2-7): DVKVTQSSRYLVKRTGEKVFLECVQDMDHENMFWYRQDPGLGLRLIYFSYDVKMKEKGDIPEGYSVSREKKERFSLILESASTNQTSMYLCASSSIMYEQYFGPGTRLTVT.